This T cell receptor beta chain derives from a study of blood T cell repertoires in COVID-19. Background on the study: Samples came from the United States, Italy and Spain, spanning acute and convalescent COVID-19. The analysed material was cDNA or gDNA that came from T cells, B-cell-depleted T cells, or PBMCs.

Methods used by the authors: Counts of nucleated cells, estimated from reference gene primer amplification, were obtained. Method: immunoSEQ multiplex PCR; TCRdb's copy keeps in-frame clones and lacks some. V, J and clone size are those of that table, while D and trimming were read from the DNA. The table includes roughly 160,000 clones, 82% detected once. The CDR3 has 22 amino acids. Germline CDR1 is LNHDA and CDR2 is SQIVND (reference sequence). Trimming removed 3 bases from V and 4 bases from J; junction bases left unmatched: 21. Recovered participants had two consecutive negative NP/OP PCR tests, healthcare professional clearance, or symptom resolution.

This chain joins TRBV19 and TRBJ2-2, with 12 bases fitting TRBD2. The clonotype originates from a man between 45 and 60 years old who had recovered from COVID-19. Sequencing was carried out using PBMCs or T cells enriched from blood (not recorded which). The CDR3 DNA is TGTGCCAGTAGTATGTTCTCCTCGTCCCTATGGACTAGCGGGATCATCACCGGGGAGCTGTTTTTT. Protein sequence: CASSMFSSSLWTSGIITGELFF.